This T cell receptor (beta chain) appears in the sequencing data of a study of T cell changes during pregnancy in multiple sclerosis. CDR3 size: 14 residues. Trimming cost V 4 bases and J 4 bases, with 12 bases left between them. Germline V lookup: CDR1 SNHLY, CDR2 FYNNEI. TCRdb's copy holds only in-frame clones and misses some; the assay was immunoSEQ multiplex PCR. The sample contains tens of thousands of clones, approximately 92% of which appear only once. V is TRBV2 and J is TRBJ2-3, with D possibly TRBD1 on 6 matching bases. The TCR sequence derives from a female donor with multiple sclerosis, enrolled in a pregnancy study. Specimen: peripheral blood, collected after pregnancy. CDR3 nucleotide sequence: TGTGCCAGCAGTGCTGAGGGGGTTGCAGATACGCAGTATTTT. Translating gives CASSAEGVADTQYF.